This entry lists 30 T cell receptor beta chains sequenced from one sample in a study of cytomegalovirus exposure and HLA in healthy donors. The PCR ran on 60 Vbeta and 13 Jbeta primers. This table comes from immunoSEQ multiplex PCR, and its TCRdb copy is limited to in-frame clones, with some not included. The table includes about 110,000 clones, around 73% detected once. Sequences were obtained from PBMCs. These receptors all stem from a man aged 35 to 55 in good health and CMV-seronegative.

The chain recombines TRBV6-5 with TRBJ2-2; D is unresolved. The germline V gene has CDR1 MNHEY and CDR2 SVGAGI. This CDR3 is built from 12 residues. The ends were cut back, 6 bases at V and 6 bases at J, with 8 bases in the middle. The CDR3 reads CASRLGAGELFF. CDR3 DNA sequence: TGTGCCAGCAGGCTAGGCGCCGGGGAGCTGTTTTTT.

V gene TRBV18 combines with J gene TRBJ2-1, with 8 positions matching TRBD2. V was pared by 6 bases and J by 12 bases, with 13 bases of the junction left unmatched. Per the germline V gene, CDR1 is KGHSH and CDR2 is LQKENI. The CDR3 is made up of 14 amino acids. CDR3 in DNA: TGTGCCAGCTCGCCGAATACCGGGGGGGCCGGGCAGTTCTTC. This gives the protein CASSPNTGGAGQFF. The full variable domain, in which reference TRBV18 and TRBJ2-1 provide the parts outside the CDR3, is NAGVMQNPRHLVRRRGQEARLRCSPMKGHSHVYWYRQLPEEGLKFMVYLQKENIIDESGMPKERFSAEFPKEGPSILRIQQVVRGDSAAYFCASSPNTGGAGQFFGPGTRLTVL.

This clone has a handful of counts. The chain couples TRBV7-2 to TRBJ1-4; 11 bases align to TRBD1. J was trimmed by 12 bases and V by 0 bases; bases with no gene match: 0. Germline V lookup: CDR1 SGHTA, CDR2 FQGNSA. The CDR3 covers 13 residues. This chain's CDR3 is CASSLAGQGELFF. The CDR3 region has the DNA TGTGCCAGCAGCTTAGCGGGACAGGGGGAACTGTTTTTT. Drawing the rest from reference TRBV7-2 and TRBJ1-4, the complete variable domain is GAGVSQSPSNKVTEKGKDVELRCDPISGHTALYWYRQSLGQGLEFLIYFQGNSAPDKSGLPSDRFSAERTGGSVSTLTIQRTQQEDSAVYLCASSLAGQGELFFGSGTQLSVL.

V and J are TRBV19 and TRBJ1-5, with a possible D match to TRBD1 (5 bases). CDR3 size: 15 residues. CDR1 and CDR2 from the germline V gene are LNHDA and SQIVND (reference sequence). Trimming took 3 bases from V and 1 from J, leaving 10 bases between them. The CDR3: CASSIGHFSNQPQHF. CDR3 DNA sequence: TGTGCCAGTAGTATCGGACACTTCAGCAATCAGCCCCAGCATTTT.

This chain connects TRBV7-2 to TRBJ1-5; D perhaps matches TRBD1 (5 bases). Trimming pared 4 bases from V and 2 bases from J, leaving 12 bases between. This CDR3 comprises 15 residues. The germline V gene has CDR1 SGHTA and CDR2 FQGNSA. The CDR3: CASSSAWGRNQPQHF. CDR3 DNA sequence: TGTGCCAGCAGCTCCGCCTGGGGCCGCAATCAGCCCCAGCATTTT.

This clone was observed at least ten times. The V and J genes are TRBV6-1 and TRBJ1-6, with 7 nucleotides matching TRBD1. Trimming cost V 5 bases and J 8 bases; bases outside gene matches: 6. This CDR3 has 14 amino acids. In germline, CDR1 is MNHNS, CDR2 SASEGT. For the CDR3, the DNA is TGTGCCAGCAGTTCCGGGACAGTCGATTCACCCCTCCACTTT. Its protein is CASSSGTVDSPLHF.

This chain links TRBV15 with TRBJ2-2; a weak D match, TRBD1 (6 bases). Germline CDR1 LNHNV, CDR2 YYDKDF (reference sequence). V was trimmed by 7 bases and J by 3 bases, leaving 12 bases between them. The CDR3 covers 14 residues. Here the CDR3 reads CATTLNRDTGELFF. Written as DNA, the CDR3 is TGTGCCACCACCCTGAACAGGGACACCGGGGAGCTGTTTTTT.

The table lists this clone with a few counts. The rearrangement joins TRBV5-1 to TRBJ1-1, with TRBD1 identical over 10 bases. J lost 6 bases, V lost 4 bases, and 9 bases had no gene match. The CDR3 has 15 amino acids. The germline V gene has CDR1 SGHRS and CDR2 YFSETQ. The CDR3 DNA reads as TGCGCCAGCAGCGACCCGGGACAGGGGAGAGCTGAAGCTTTCTTT. As protein: CASSDPGQGRAEAFF.

The chain has TRBV27 and TRBJ2-3; TRBD2 matches at 10 bases. J was trimmed by 1 base and V by 4 bases; bases with no gene match: 5. Germline V CDR1 and CDR2: MNHEY, SMNVEV (reference sequence). CDR3 length: 16 residues. The CDR3 sequence is CASSWGTSERTDTQYF. The DNA for the CDR3 is TGTGCCAGCAGTTGGGGGACTAGCGAACGCACAGATACGCAGTATTTT.

The V gene is TRBV9, the J gene TRBJ2-7, with TRBD1 matching over 9 bases. The V segment lost 2 bases and the J segment 3 bases; nucleotides outside the gene matches: 6. CDR1 is SGDLS, CDR2 YYNGEE, per germline. The CDR3 covers 15 residues. The CDR3 bases are TGTGCCAGCAGCGTGCTGACAGGGGGGGACTACGAGCAGTACTTC. It specifies CASSVLTGGDYEQYF.

This clone turned up a few times. The chain employs TRBV14 and TRBJ1-2, with TRBD1 as a possible D gene (6 bases). The V end was cut by 4 bases, the J end by 7 bases, with 16 bases between. The CDR3 spans 14 residues. The germline V gene has CDR1 SGHDN and CDR2 FVKESK. CDR3 sequence: CASSPLGGGGGYTF. In DNA, the CDR3 is TGTGCCAGCAGCCCCCTTGGGGGCGGGGGTGGCTACACCTTC.

Only a few counts were recorded for this clone. V usage is TRBV7-2 and J usage is TRBJ2-3; 13 bases agree with TRBD2. Trimming removed 5 bases from V and 5 bases from J; junction bases left unmatched: 7. The CDR3 length is 16 residues. Germline V gene sequence: CDR1 SGHTA, CDR2 FQGNSA. The CDR3 region has the DNA TGTGCCAGCAGCCTCACTAGCGGGGGGGGTGGAGATACGCAGTATTTT. Encoded protein: CASSLTSGGGGDTQYF.

The sample holds a few counts of this clone. The chain joins TRBV4-1 to TRBJ2-7; D remains ambiguous. CDR3 length: 13 residues. Trimming pared 0 bases from V and 5 bases from J, leaving 8 bases between. Germline loops: CDR1 MGHRA, CDR2 YSYEKL. The CDR3 DNA reads TGCGCCAGCAGCCAAGACCCCCCAGACGAGCAGTACTTC. It specifies CASSQDPPDEQYF.

The chain combines TRBV6-5 with TRBJ1-1; TRBD1 might be the D (6 bases). V lost 5 bases, J lost 1 base, and 11 bases lay in between. The germline CDR1 and CDR2 sequences are MNHEY and SVGAGI. The CDR3 contains 14 residues. Here the CDR3 reads CASSLQQGNTEAFF. Written as DNA, the CDR3 is TGTGCCAGCAGTCTTCAACAGGGGAACACTGAAGCTTTCTTT.

This chain uses TRBV7-8 with TRBJ2-5; 10 bases are shared with TRBD2. Germline CDR1 reads SGHVS; CDR2 reads FQNEAQ. The CDR3 consists of 17 residues. V dropped 5 bases and J dropped 3; count of bases not matched to a gene: 12. The CDR3 DNA is TGTGCCAGCAGCCCAGGAGGGGGAGCGGGGGGGAAAGAGACCCAGTACTTC. Translation: CASSPGGGAGGKETQYF.

This clone was observed a handful of times. V usage is TRBV5-8 and J usage is TRBJ1-6; D is unclear. The CDR3 spans 14 residues. From germline, CDR1 is SGHTS and CDR2 YDEGEE. V was cut by 0 bases and J by 3 bases, with 4 bases left in between. CDR3 DNA sequence: TGTGCCAGCAGCTTGGACAGCTATAATTCACCCCTCCACTTT. It is translated as CASSLDSYNSPLHF. Together with reference TRBV5-8 and TRBJ1-6, the CDR3 gives the full variable domain: EAGVTQSPTHLIKTRGQQATLRCSPISGHTSVYWYQQALGLGLQFLLWYDEGEERNRGNFPPRFSGRQFPNYSSELNVNALELEDSALYLCASSLDSYNSPLHFGNGTRLTVT.

The chain carries TRBV27 and TRBJ2-1; TRBD2 agrees at 11 bases. The germline gives CDR1 MNHEY, CDR2 SMNVEV (reference sequence). CDR3 length equals 16 residues. V was clipped by 1 base and J by 7 bases; unmatched bases: 6. CDR3 in amino acids: CASSLLLAGGENEQFF. The CDR3 DNA is TGTGCCAGCAGTTTATTGCTAGCGGGGGGCGAGAATGAGCAGTTCTTC.

The chain couples TRBV29-1 to TRBJ1-1; TRBD1 is a possible D gene (6 bases). The germline V gene has CDR1 SQVTM and CDR2 ANQGSEA. The germline V and J ends were trimmed by 7 bases and 3 bases, with 12 bases remaining between them. This CDR3 spans 12 amino acids. The CDR3 bases are TGCAGCGCCCGTAAGGGGGACACTGAAGCTTTCTTT. Translated: CSARKGDTEAFF.

This clone was found a few times. The rearrangement uses TRBV7-9 and TRBJ1-1; D possibly corresponds to TRBD1 (5 bases). The CDR3 has 15 amino acids. The germline V gene encodes CDR1 SEHNR and CDR2 FQNEAQ (reference sequence). The V gene lost 7 bases and the J gene lost 8 bases, with 23 bases spanning the gap. The CDR3 loop is CASTPERLGGAEAFF. Written as DNA, the CDR3 is TGTGCCAGCACCCCAGAGAGATTGGGTGGGGCGGAAGCTTTCTTT.

This clone occurred once. This chain joins TRBV4-3 and TRBJ2-1, with 10 bases matching TRBD2. J gave up 2 bases and V 4 bases, and 14 bases lay outside the gene matches. CDR1 and CDR2 from the germline V gene are LGHNA and YSLEER. This CDR3 spans 19 amino acids. The CDR3 DNA sequence: TGCGCCAGCAGCCCCGGACCCAGCGGGGGGGCATTCACCTACAATGAGCAGTTCTTC. Protein: CASSPGPSGGAFTYNEQFF.

The gene calls are TRBV29-1 and TRBJ2-7; D might be TRBD1 (6 bases). Germline V gives CDR1 SQVTM, CDR2 ANQGSEA. Trimming took off 8 bases at V and 4 bases at J, with 18 bases between the two ends. There are 13 residues in the CDR3. CDR3 DNA sequence: TGCAGCACCAAACAGGGCTCAGCGTACGAGCAGTACTTC. It codes for CSTKQGSAYEQYF.

This clone has only one observation. This CDR3 reads CASSWPGRNTEAFF. Here the CDR3 DNA reads TGTGCCAGCAGTTGGCCCGGGAGAAACACTGAAGCTTTCTTT. The chain uses TRBV28 and TRBJ1-1; no reliable D call. Germline V lookup: CDR1 MDHEN, CDR2 SYDVKM. The CDR3 has 14 residues. The V and J ends lost 4 bases and 2 bases respectively, with 11 bases between them.

The chain combines TRBV6-4 with TRBJ2-3; 9 bases are shared with TRBD1. The CDR3 is made up of 15 amino acids. Germline V gene sequence: CDR1 MRHNA, CDR2 SNTAGT. The J segment lost 0 bases and the V segment lost 6 bases, leaving 4 bases of the junction unmatched. CDR3 coding DNA: TGTGCCAGCAGCGAGACAGGGGGTAGCACAGATACGCAGTATTTT. It yields the protein CASSETGGSTDTQYF.

The rearrangement uses TRBV7-8 and TRBJ1-3, with 9 bases identical to TRBD1. Germline values: CDR1 SGHVS, CDR2 FQNEAQ. Germline trimming cut 2 bases from V and 8 bases from J; bases unmatched to any gene: 7. The CDR3 length is 15 residues. The CDR3 here is CASSLTTGGVDTIYF. CDR3 coding DNA: TGTGCCAGCAGCTTAACAACAGGGGGCGTAGACACCATATATTTT.

V gene TRBV4-2 combines with J gene TRBJ2-7; possibly TRBD1 for D (6 bases). The CDR3 contains 15 residues. The V gene lost 3 bases and the J gene lost 6 bases, with 18 bases spanning the gap. CDR1 LGHNA and CDR2 YNFKEQ come from the germline V gene. The CDR3 region is CASSQGANQGLEQYF. CDR3 bases: TGTGCCAGCAGCCAGGGGGCTAACCAAGGACTCGAGCAGTACTTC.

The chain is built from TRBV29-1 and TRBJ1-2; 9 bases are shared with TRBD1. V lost 5 bases to trimming and J lost 6 bases; unmatched junction nucleotides: 13. The CDR3 runs to 15 residues. The germline gives CDR1 SQVTM, CDR2 ANQGSEA. CDR3 in amino acids: CSVKTGGSLVHGYTF. The CDR3 DNA reads as TGCAGCGTTAAGACAGGGGGATCTCTAGTGCATGGCTACACCTTC.

The chain uses TRBV25-1 and TRBJ1-2, with TRBD1 identical over 7 bases. V shed 0 bases and J 6 bases; nucleotides not matched to a gene: 7. In germline, CDR1 is MGHDK, CDR2 SYGVNS. The CDR3 is 15 residues long. CDR3 in amino acids: CASSEYGRGADGYTF. CDR3 nucleotides: TGTGCCAGCAGTGAATATGGCAGGGGGGCGGATGGCTACACCTTC.

This clone was detected a few times. V usage is TRBV19 and J usage is TRBJ1-2; the D gene is possibly TRBD1 (5 bases). The CDR3 totals 15 residues. Germline CDR1 LNHDA, CDR2 SQIVND (reference sequence). Between the trimmed V and J ends, which lost 7 bases and 0 bases, there was a span of 15 bases. CDR3 protein: CASIAWPGTNYGYTF. In DNA, the CDR3 is TGTGCCAGTATAGCTTGGCCAGGGACTAACTATGGCTACACCTTC.

This clone showed up just a few times. The V gene is TRBV27, the J gene TRBJ1-5, with D possibly TRBD1 on 6 matching bases. V was trimmed by 3 bases and J by 3 bases, leaving 12 bases between them. The germline CDR1 and CDR2 sequences are MNHEY and SMNVEV (reference sequence). The CDR3 has 15 residues. CDR3 sequence reads: CASSFGRGNNQPQHF. CDR3 sequence (DNA): TGTGCCAGCAGTTTTGGCAGGGGCAACAATCAGCCCCAGCATTTT.

V is TRBV21-1 and J is TRBJ2-3; the table's D call TRBD1 went unverified against the DNA. TRBV21-1 is given as a pseudogene. This CDR3 has 18 residues. Here the CDR3 DNA reads TGTGCCAGCAGCAAAGTTATAGGTCGGGACAATTCCACAGATACGCAGTATTTT. Its translation is CASSKVIGRDNSTDTQYF.